This entry concerns a single TCR beta chain. The entry originates in a study of blood T cell repertoires in COVID-19. At the level of the study: Italy, Spain and the United States were the sources of the convalescent and acute COVID-19 samples. From T cells, B-cell-depleted T cells, or PBMCs came the material, which was cDNA or gDNA.

In the study's own analysis: Quantification of nucleated cells was approximated via reference gene primer amplification. TCRdb's table, derived via immunoSEQ multiplex PCR, lists solely in-frame clones and lacks some. Clone size and V and J calls were adopted from that table, with D and trimming inferred from the DNA. This sample has roughly 200,000 clones, with over 80% found just once. Unmatched junction bases numbered 3, after V lost 5 bases and J lost 0 bases. Germline V CDR1 and CDR2: LNHDA, SQIVND (reference sequence). This CDR3 spans 14 amino acids. The clonotype was recovered from a woman between 40 and 50 years old with COVID-19, enrolled during active disease. The sample taken for sequencing was peripheral blood. The chain recombines TRBV19 with TRBJ1-2; 7 nucleotides agree with TRBD1. DNA of the CDR3: TGTGCCAGTAGTCCAGGGACAGCTAACTATGGCTACACCTTC. Protein sequence: CASSPGTANYGYTF.